This T cell receptor beta chain was captured by sequencing in a study of T cells in Graves' hyperthyroidism and ophthalmopathy. The investigators amplified TCR beta CDR3 regions from RNA transcripts. TCR CDR3 underwent first-round RT-PCR with the HTBI primer set. TCRdb fed the multiplex PCR reads into MiXCR, producing one record per CDR3 protein. The sample has 450,000 to 550,000 distinct CDR3 sequences, around 24% seen once; the top ten hold 11%. This clonotype was observed a handful of times. Germline CDR1 LGHDT, CDR2 YNNKEL (reference sequence). V lost 3 bases, J lost 1 base, and 15 bases lay in between. This CDR3 is built from 16 residues.

This clonotype was obtained from a woman in her twenties or thirties with Graves' ophthalmopathy. Sequencing was performed on blood. The V gene is TRBV3-1, the J gene TRBJ1-1; tentative D call: TRBD1 (6 bases). In nucleotides, the CDR3 is TGTGCCAGCAGCCACTTTGAGGGGGGGGAGAACACTGAAGCTTTCTTT. Amino acid sequence: CASSHFEGGENTEAFF. The whole variable domain, remainder taken from reference TRBV3-1 and TRBJ1-1, is DTAVSQTPKYLVTQMGNDKSIKCEQNLGHDTMYWYKQDSKKFLKIMFSYNNKELIINETVPNRFSPKSPDKAHLNLHINSLELGDSAVYFCASSHFEGGENTEAFFGQGTRLTVV.